This TCR beta chain derives from a study of cytomegalovirus exposure and HLA in healthy donors. For the study at large: The early release's HLA-typed donors yielded tens of millions of unique TCRs. Findings of the study overall: Later analysis found that TCR beta chains associated with HLA were more clonally expanded than other, equally common chains. The study designated 164 TCR beta chains cytomegalovirus-associated.

The CDR3 consists of 12 residues. Germline lookup yields CDR1 LNHDA and CDR2 SQIVND (reference sequence). Trimming pared 3 bases from V and 6 bases from J, leaving 6 bases between. The PCR made use of 60 Vbeta and 13 Jbeta primers. In the authors' workflow: In a later analysis, 70 million to 80 million unique TCR beta chains included roughly 11 million shared by two or more donors. TCRdb's copy holds only in-frame clones and misses some; the assay was immunoSEQ multiplex PCR. The V and J calls and clone size are taken from that table; D and trimming were inferred from the DNA. The table records fewer than 250,000 clones, roughly 80% of them present only once. A remark on this clone: Its antigen is as yet unknown.

The clonotype comes from a woman aged 50 to 60 in good health and CMV-seronegative. Input material: PBMCs. This chain connects TRBV19 to TRBJ1-5, with D possibly being TRBD1 (5 bases). CDR3 nucleotides: TGTGCCAGTAGTATCGGGGGTCAGCCCCAGCATTTT. It encodes CASSIGGQPQHF. The whole variable domain, filled in from reference TRBV19 and TRBJ1-5, reads DGGITQSPKYLFRKEGQNVTLSCEQNLNHDAMYWYRQDPGQGLRLIYYSQIVNDFQKGDIAEGYSVSREKKESFPLTVTSAQKNPTAFYLCASSIGGQPQHFGDGTRLSIL.